The clone carrying this T cell receptor (beta chain) was seen a handful of times. TCRdb's copy holds only in-frame clones and misses some; the assay was immunoSEQ multiplex PCR. The table shows 20,000 to 25,000 clones, with over 65% occurring only once. This sample was taken from a study of cytotoxic CD8 clonotypes in ibrutinib-treated CLL. This specimen consisted of PBMCs, obtained after 12 months of ibrutinib treatment. The receptor was isolated from a human donor with chronic lymphocytic leukemia.

The CDR3 nucleotides are TGTGCCAGCAGCTTGGACAGGGCTAATTCACCCCTCCACTTT. Amino acids: CASSLDRANSPLHF. The V gene is TRBV7-3, the J gene TRBJ1-6; 8 bases line up with TRBD1. This CDR3 contains 14 residues. Looked up from germline, CDR1 is SGHTA and CDR2 is FQGTGA. V lost 3 bases and J lost 6; bases outside the gene matches: 1.